These 26 T cell receptor beta chains were sequenced from one sample in a study of molecular identifiers for immune sequencing clone quantification. In TCRdb, the PCR reads were re-called with MiXCR into one record per CDR3 protein. The sample has roughly 320,000 distinct CDR3 sequences, about 23% seen once. What was sequenced was naive CD8+ T cells from blood, with Jurkat cell RNA spiked in. Documented subset: FACS-sorted CD8+CD4-CCR7+CD45RA+ naive T cells. These receptors were taken from a human donor in good health. Some libraries in this study had Jurkat cell RNA spiked in.

The gene calls are TRBV20-1 and TRBJ2-3, with 11 bases identical to TRBD2. Germline V gene data show CDR1 as DFQATT and CDR2 as SNEGSKA (reference sequence). With V trimmed by 5 bases and J by 2 bases, 12 bases remained unmatched. This CDR3 spans 17 amino acids. CDR3 in amino acids: CSAGPPTSGVLTDTQYF. As DNA, the CDR3 is TGCAGTGCTGGACCTCCGACTAGCGGGGTACTCACAGATACGCAGTATTTT.

This clonotype was counted only a few times. The V and J genes are TRBV7-9 and TRBJ1-3; D remains unclear. This CDR3 is built from 12 residues. Germline V gives CDR1 SEHNR, CDR2 FQNEAQ (reference sequence). Trimming pared 2 bases from V and 4 bases from J, leaving 3 bases between. The CDR3, as DNA: TGTGCCAGCAGCTTATTCGGAAACACCATATATTTT. Translation: CASSLFGNTIYF.

This clonotype was observed many times. The chain links TRBV7-9 to TRBJ2-5; 7 bases align to TRBD1. J gave up 2 bases and V 5 bases, and 5 bases lay outside the gene matches. Germline CDR1 reads SEHNR; CDR2 reads FQNEAQ (reference sequence). The CDR3 extends over 14 amino acids. CDR3 in DNA: TGTGCCAGCAGCCCGGACAGGATGCAAGAGACCCAGTACTTC. Amino acids: CASSPDRMQETQYF. The full variable domain, with the rest looked up from reference TRBV7-9 and TRBJ2-5, is DTGVSQNPRHKITKRGQNVTFRCDPISEHNRLYWYRQTLGQGPEFLTYFQNEAQLEKSRLLSDRFSAERPKGSFSTLEIQRTEQGDSAMYLCASSPDRMQETQYFGPGTRLLVL.

The sample holds many counts of this clonotype. This chain uses TRBV20-1 with TRBJ2-7; 8 bases align to TRBD1. The CDR3 sequence is 14 residues long. V was pared by 4 bases and J by 3 bases, with 8 bases of the junction left unmatched. CDR1 and CDR2 (germline): DFQATT, SNEGSKA (reference sequence). CDR3 amino acids: CSAIVRGLGYEQYF. Written as DNA, the CDR3 is TGCAGTGCTATCGTCAGGGGGCTTGGCTACGAGCAGTACTTC.

This clonotype was detected ten times or more. The chain couples TRBV6-6 to TRBJ1-1; D not certain. Trimming cost V 2 bases and J 3 bases, with 13 bases left between them. CDR1 and CDR2 (germline): MNHNY, SVGAGI (reference sequence). The CDR3 is 15 residues long. Written as DNA, the CDR3 is TGTGCCAGCAGTTACACCCGAGGGCCGGACACTGAAGCTTTCTTT. This encodes CASSYTRGPDTEAFF.

Worth noting for this clonotype: With a much larger clone just one base away, this may be a read error. The chain has TRBV7-9 and TRBJ2-3, with D possibly being TRBD2 (6 bases). CDR1 SEHNR and CDR2 FQNEAQ come from the germline V gene (reference sequence). CDR3 size: 15 residues. CDR3 region: CAGSFVEGVRDTQYF. The DNA for the CDR3 is TGTGCCGGCAGCTTTGTGGAGGGAGTGAGAGATACGCAGTATTTT.

There are a few counts of this clonotype. The chain has TRBV6-5 and TRBJ1-1; 11 nucleotides match TRBD1. CDR1 is MNHEY and CDR2 is SVGAGI in the germline V gene. V was clipped by 6 bases and J by 6 bases; unmatched bases: 18. The CDR3 length is 18 residues. The CDR3 bases are TGTGCCAGCAGACAAAAAAAGGATATTGGACAGGGGGCGGCTGAAGCTTTCTTT. The encoded protein is CASRQKKDIGQGAAEAFF.

The V gene is TRBV20-1, the J gene TRBJ2-5, with D maybe TRBD2 (5 bases). The CDR3 sequence is 15 residues long. V was cut by 7 bases and J by 0 bases, with 18 bases left in between. Germline V gene lookup returns CDR1 DFQATT and CDR2 SNEGSKA (reference sequence). Here the CDR3 DNA reads TGCAGTGTTCCTAGCAGACGTTGGAACCAAGAGACCCAGTACTTC. Its protein is CSVPSRRWNQETQYF.

This CDR3 is CASSYGGSGSYEQYF. For the CDR3, the DNA is TGTGCCAGCAGCTACGGCGGGAGTGGATCCTACGAGCAGTACTTC. The chain links TRBV25-1 to TRBJ2-7; TRBD2 aligns across 7 bases. The CDR3 consists of 15 residues. Germline lookup yields CDR1 MGHDK and CDR2 SYGVNS. J was trimmed by 1 base and V by 6 bases; bases with no gene match: 9.

This clonotype was seen only a few times. This chain connects TRBV15 to TRBJ2-1, with TRBD1 matching over 7 bases. CDR1 and CDR2 from the germline V gene are LNHNV and YYDKDF (reference sequence). J was trimmed by 7 bases and V by 8 bases; bases with no gene match: 11. There are 14 residues in the CDR3. DNA for the CDR3: TGTGCCACCGCTTCGGCTAACAGGGGAAATGAGCAGTTCTTC. Translation gives CATASANRGNEQFF.

J is TRBJ2-3 and V is TRBV4-2; 7 bases line up with TRBD1. This CDR3 comprises 16 residues. The J segment lost 4 bases and the V segment lost 2 bases, leaving 9 bases of the junction unmatched. The germline V gene has CDR1 LGHNA and CDR2 YNFKEQ. CDR3 protein: CASSQRDSSGSDTQYF. The CDR3 region has the DNA TGTGCCAGCAGCCAACGGGACAGCTCGGGCTCAGATACGCAGTATTTT.

V is TRBV2 and J is TRBJ2-6; D remains ambiguous. The CDR3 sequence is 16 residues long. With 3 bases removed from V and 0 bases from J, the gap between germline ends came to 9 bases. Looked up from germline, CDR1 is SNHLY and CDR2 is FYNNEI. The chain's CDR3 is CASSDSPSSGANVLTF. DNA for the CDR3: TGTGCCAGCAGTGACAGTCCATCCTCTGGGGCCAACGTCCTGACTTTC.

To note about this clonotype: One end of the junction does not line up with germline, which may come from a read error. The chain recombines TRBV6-6 with TRBJ2-7, with D uncertain. This CDR3 comprises 14 residues. Germline CDR1 is MNHNY and CDR2 is SVGAGI (reference sequence). The CDR3 DNA is TGTGCCAGCAGTTACAGGAGCGAGACGGCCGAGCAGTCCTTC. This codes for CASSYRSETAEQSF.

The sample holds many counts of this clonotype. This chain links TRBV20-1 with TRBJ2-7; the D gene could be TRBD1 or TRBD2 (5 bases each). V was clipped by 6 bases and J by 6 bases, with 15 bases between them. The CDR3 is made up of 12 amino acids. Germline assignment: CDR1 DFQATT and CDR2 SNEGSKA (reference sequence). The CDR3, as DNA: TGCAGTGCCCCGGGACCGACTGCCGAGCAGTACTTC. As protein: CSAPGPTAEQYF.

In this sample, this clonotype turned up many times. The chain carries TRBV29-1 and TRBJ2-7; possible D gene TRBD2, 5 bases. Germline V gene sequence: CDR1 SQVTM, CDR2 ANQGSEA. The V gene lost 4 bases and the J gene lost 0 bases, with 10 bases spanning the gap. The CDR3 consists of 13 residues. In nucleotides, the CDR3 is TGCAGCGTTGGTGGAGGTAGCTCCTACGAGCAGTACTTC. Amino acids: CSVGGGSSYEQYF.

This sequence joins TRBV4-3 and TRBJ2-5; 9 nucleotides align to TRBD2. This CDR3 comprises 18 residues. The germline V gene encodes CDR1 LGHNA and CDR2 YSLEER. J lost 10 bases, V lost 0 bases, and 18 bases had no gene match. DNA for the CDR3: TGCGCCAGCAGCCAAGATCACCTAGCGGGGACCCTAGGAAGGGGCCAGTACTTC. Its protein is CASSQDHLAGTLGRGQYF.

The rearrangement links TRBV7-9 to TRBJ2-1; 11 nucleotides line up with TRBD2. This CDR3 is 20 amino acids long. V gave up 5 bases and J gave up 1 base; unmatched junction bases: 16. The V gene's germline CDR1 is SEHNR and CDR2 FQNEAQ (reference sequence). The CDR3 coding sequence is TGTGCCAGCAGCAACCCAACGGGGACTAGCGGTTGGGGGTCCTACAATGAGCAGTTCTTC. This gives the protein CASSNPTGTSGWGSYNEQFF.

This clonotype occurred a few times. The V call is TRBV20-1, the J call TRBJ1-2; D is uncertain. Between the trimmed V and J ends, which lost 0 bases and 3 bases, there was a span of 8 bases. The CDR3 totals 13 residues. Germline V gene lookup returns CDR1 DFQATT and CDR2 SNEGSKA (reference sequence). The DNA for the CDR3 is TGCAGTGCTAGAGATTCACGGGACTATGGCTACACCTTC. Its protein is CSARDSRDYGYTF.

This clonotype was detected only a few times. This chain uses TRBV7-9 with TRBJ2-2; 7 bases map to TRBD2. V dropped 4 bases and J dropped 1; count of bases not matched to a gene: 3. The CDR3 has 15 residues. Germline V lookup: CDR1 SEHNR, CDR2 FQNEAQ (reference sequence). The CDR3 DNA is TGTGCCAGCAGCTGGGGAGGGATGAACACCGGGGAGCTGTTTTTT. It is translated as CASSWGGMNTGELFF.

The chain combines TRBV12-3 or TRBV12-4 with TRBJ2-5; the match to TRBD2 covers 7 bases. The CDR3 runs 14 residues. The ends lost 5 bases at V and 4 bases at J; junction bases unmatched: 7. CDR3: CASSPGGKIETQYF. In DNA form, the CDR3 reads TGTGCCAGCAGTCCCGGGGGGAAGATAGAGACCCAGTACTTC.

On this clonotype: A much larger clone differs by one base, so this may be a read error. The chain recombines TRBV4-2 with TRBJ1-1; D is undetermined. The germline V gene has CDR1 LGHNA and CDR2 YNFKEQ. CDR3 size: 16 residues. The CDR3 reads CASSQDRGRHDTEAIF. The CDR3 DNA reads as TGTGCCAGCAGCCAAGATCGAGGGAGACATGACACTGAAGCTATCTTT.

This clonotype turned up a few times. The chain has TRBV7-9 and TRBJ2-7; D possibly corresponds to TRBD1 (5 bases). Looked up from germline, CDR1 is SEHNR and CDR2 is FQNEAQ (reference sequence). V shed 2 bases and J shed 1 base, with 12 bases lying between them. This CDR3 comprises 15 residues. The CDR3 spells CASSLRGAGSYEQYF. Written as DNA, the CDR3 is TGTGCCAGCAGCTTAAGGGGCGCTGGGTCCTACGAGCAGTACTTC.

This chain uses TRBV12-3 or TRBV12-4 with TRBJ2-3, with D possibly being TRBD1 or TRBD2 (6 bases each). Deletions cut 6 bases from V and 0 bases from J, with 19 bases between. The CDR3 is made up of 17 amino acids. The CDR3 loop is CASRSFGGHNSTDTQYF. As DNA, the CDR3 is TGTGCCAGCAGATCGTTCGGGGGCCACAATAGCACAGATACGCAGTATTTT.

Concerning this clonotype: A much larger clone is a single base away; this may be a read error. This chain uses TRBV20-1 with TRBJ2-4, with 13 positions matching TRBD2. CDR1 DFQATT and CDR2 SNEGSKA come from the germline V gene (reference sequence). This CDR3 comprises 17 residues. The V and J ends lost 0 bases and 9 bases, in that order; junction bases with no gene match: 11. CDR3 sequence: CSAREWTSGGPTVIQYF. Written as DNA, the CDR3 is TGCAGTGCTAGAGAGTGGACTAGCGGGGGCCCGACCGTCATTCAGTACTTC.

This clonotype was seen at least ten times. The chain carries TRBV12-3 or TRBV12-4 and TRBJ1-2; unclear D gene. V lost 5 bases to trimming and J lost 4 bases, with 11 bases between them. The length of the CDR3 is 13 residues. The CDR3: CASSRTVAYGYTF. The CDR3, as DNA: TGTGCCAGCAGTAGGACGGTAGCCTATGGCTACACCTTC.

This clonotype was seen more than once but under ten times. The gene calls are TRBV3-1 and TRBJ2-3; 10 nucleotides match TRBD2. The CDR3 length is 15 residues. Germline V gene lookup returns CDR1 LGHDT and CDR2 YNNKEL (reference sequence). V shed 3 bases, J shed 4 bases, and the junction held 4 bases outside the gene matches. CDR3 loop: CASSQGAGGPDTQYF. The CDR3 coding sequence is TGTGCCAGCAGCCAGGGAGCGGGGGGGCCAGATACGCAGTATTTT.